This T cell receptor beta chain was found in a study of T-cell reconstitution after alpha-beta-depleted transplantation in children. Unique molecular identifiers were incorporated into the prepared TCRbeta library. TCRdb re-analysed the PCR reads in MiXCR, keeping a single row per CDR3 protein. The sample consists of 360,000 or so distinct CDR3 sequences, roughly 22% of them appearing once. This clonotype was counted only a few times. The CDR3 has 16 amino acids. The V gene lost 0 bases and the J gene lost 0 bases, with 9 bases spanning the gap. Looked up from germline, CDR1 is SNHLY and CDR2 is FYNNEI.

The chain uses TRBV2 and TRBJ1-5; no clear D. This receptor was taken from a human donor who donated a stem cell graft to a child with acute myeloid leukemia. This specimen consisted of PBMCs from the stem cell graft donor, obtained from the stem cell graft. The CDR3 region is CASSEARTYSNQPQHF. The CDR3 region has the DNA TGTGCCAGCAGTGAAGCTCGTACATATAGCAATCAGCCCCAGCATTTT.